Following are 27 T cell receptor beta chains from one sample sequenced in a study of blood T cell repertoires in COVID-19. Here immunoSEQ multiplex PCR was the method, and the copy in TCRdb shows in-frame clones only, minus some. The profile shows about 230,000 clones, 65% to 90% of them singletons. Sample: peripheral blood. The source is a woman between 40 and 55 years old who had recovered from COVID-19.

The chain is built from TRBV6-4 and TRBJ2-7; 7 positions match TRBD1. CDR3 length: 15 amino acids. The trim removed 7 bases at V and 2 bases at J, leaving 11 bases unmatched. CDR1 is MRHNA and CDR2 is SNTAGT in the germline V gene. The CDR3 nucleotides are TGTGCCAGCACAAGTCGGGACAGCCAGGCCTACGAGCAGTACTTC. Encoded protein: CASTSRDSQAYEQYF.

This chain connects TRBV7-2 to TRBJ2-4, with 8 nucleotides matching TRBD1. The CDR3 consists of 16 residues. The trim removed 0 bases at V and 6 bases at J, leaving 7 bases unmatched. The germline gives CDR1 SGHTA, CDR2 FQGNSA. The CDR3 DNA follows: TGTGCCAGCAGCTTAGCGACAGGGGCCACCACAAACATTCAGTACTTC. This codes for CASSLATGATTNIQYF.

This clone was detected only a few times. CDR3: CASSQTGTSGVREQFF. DNA of the CDR3: TGTGCCAGCAGCCAAACCGGGACTAGCGGGGTGCGAGAGCAGTTCTTC. This chain links TRBV4-2 with TRBJ2-1; 13 nucleotides line up with TRBD2. The CDR3 runs 16 residues. Germline V gives CDR1 LGHNA, CDR2 YNFKEQ. V dropped 2 bases and J dropped 10; count of bases not matched to a gene: 8.

The V and J genes are TRBV2 and TRBJ2-7; the D is unclear. The germline CDR1 and CDR2 sequences are SNHLY and FYNNEI. The CDR3 spans 15 residues. Trimming shortened V by 2 bases and J by 2 bases, and 13 bases separated the two germline ends. CDR3 residues: CASSESLVVTYEQYF. The CDR3 DNA follows: TGTGCCAGCAGTGAATCCTTAGTTGTTACCTACGAGCAGTACTTC.

V is TRBV29-1 and J is TRBJ2-3, with TRBD2 matching 8 bases. V was pared by 2 bases and J by 4 bases, with 14 bases of the junction left unmatched. The CDR3 covers 17 residues. Germline V gene lookup returns CDR1 SQVTM and CDR2 ANQGSEA. CDR3 coding DNA: TGCAGCGTTGAACTATCGTCGGCGGGGGGTCGGCCAGATACGCAGTATTTT. Protein sequence: CSVELSSAGGRPDTQYF.

This chain uses TRBV2 with TRBJ2-7, with 7 bases that match TRBD1. The CDR3 totals 12 residues. V lost 6 bases to trimming and J lost 6 bases; unmatched junction nucleotides: 5. In germline, CDR1 is SNHLY, CDR2 FYNNEI. The CDR3 reads CASRTQGSEQYF. The CDR3 region has the DNA TGTGCCAGCAGGACACAGGGGTCCGAGCAGTACTTC.

The V and J genes are TRBV12-3 or TRBV12-4 and TRBJ2-3; D not certain. The CDR3 sequence is 12 residues long. V lost 3 bases, J lost 4 bases, and 5 bases lay in between. The CDR3 DNA sequence: TGTGCCAGCAGTTTGTCCTCAGATACGCAGTATTTT. It yields the protein CASSLSSDTQYF.

V and J are TRBV11-2 and TRBJ2-1, with D uncertain. The germline CDR1 and CDR2 sequences are SGHAT and FQNNGV. CDR3 length: 13 amino acids. Trimming took off 1 base at V and 7 bases at J, with 8 bases between the two ends. The CDR3 DNA sequence: TGTGCCAGCAGCTTAGGCACACAGAATGAGCAGTTCTTC. Its protein is CASSLGTQNEQFF.

This chain joins TRBV27 and TRBJ1-2, with TRBD1 matching over 7 bases. V shed 4 bases and J 5 bases; nucleotides not matched to a gene: 1. CDR3 length equals 12 residues. Per germline, CDR1 MNHEY and CDR2 SMNVEV (reference sequence). The CDR3 region has the DNA TGTGCCAGCAGTTACAGGGGATATGGCTACACCTTC. This sequence encodes CASSYRGYGYTF.

The chain uses TRBV7-2 and TRBJ2-3, with a weak D call TRBD2 (6 bases). Germline CDR1 and CDR2: SGHTA and FQGNSA. This CDR3 contains 14 residues. Trimming pared 6 bases from V and 4 bases from J, leaving 14 bases between. CDR3 region: CASRDGIAADTQYF. CDR3 sequence (DNA): TGTGCCAGCAGGGACGGGATAGCGGCAGATACGCAGTATTTT.

The chain combines TRBV4-3 with TRBJ1-1, with 7 nucleotides matching TRBD1. In germline, CDR1 is LGHNA, CDR2 YSLEER. Trimming removed 4 bases from V and 10 bases from J; junction bases left unmatched: 15. This CDR3 is 15 amino acids long. The CDR3 is CASSPGTAPPQGAFF. As DNA, the CDR3 is TGCGCCAGCAGCCCCGGGACAGCCCCTCCACAGGGAGCTTTCTTT.

This chain joins TRBV5-1 and TRBJ1-2; no reliable D call. V was shortened by 0 bases and J by 8 bases, with 8 bases between the two germline ends. Germline lookup yields CDR1 SGHRS and CDR2 YFSETQ. The CDR3 has 12 residues. The CDR3 sequence: CASSLGAMGYTF. In DNA, the CDR3 is TGCGCCAGCAGCTTGGGGGCAATGGGCTACACCTTC. The variable domain in full, completed from reference TRBV5-1 and TRBJ1-2, reads KAGVTQTPRYLIKTRGQQVTLSCSPISGHRSVSWYQQTPGQGLQFLFEYFSETQRNKGNFPGRFSGRQFSNSRSEMNVSTLELGDSALYLCASSLGAMGYTFGSGTRLTVV.

The rearrangement joins TRBV29-1 to TRBJ1-1; D gene uncertain. V lost 4 bases, J lost 3 bases, and 12 bases lay in between. CDR1 SQVTM and CDR2 ANQGSEA come from the germline V gene. The CDR3 is 13 amino acids. The chain's CDR3 is CSVGFSPYTEAFF. The DNA of the CDR3 is TGCAGCGTTGGGTTCAGTCCTTACACTGAAGCTTTCTTT.

This clone was found a few times. The CDR3 is CASSLVYEQYF. CDR3 bases: TGTGCCAGCAGCTTAGTATACGAGCAGTACTTC. The chain carries TRBV21-1 and TRBJ2-7; the D segment call TRBD2 is taken from the table without a DNA check. TRBV21-1 is described as a pseudogene. The CDR3 runs to 11 residues.

This chain uses TRBV5-1 with TRBJ2-2, with D tentatively TRBD2 (6 bases). Germline CDR1 SGHRS, CDR2 YFSETQ. This CDR3 has 15 residues. Trimming took 1 base from V and 5 from J, leaving 12 bases between them. This CDR3 reads CASSLKLAGTGELFF. CDR3 sequence (DNA): TGCGCCAGCAGCTTGAAACTAGCCGGAACCGGGGAGCTGTTTTTT.

This rearrangement joins TRBV11-2 to TRBJ2-5; the match to TRBD2 covers 10 bases. The CDR3 sequence is 16 residues long. CDR1 is SGHAT and CDR2 is FQNNGV in the germline V gene. J was trimmed by 4 bases and V by 1 base; bases with no gene match: 6. The CDR3 spells CASSLVSGGAGETQYF. The CDR3 bases are TGTGCCAGCAGCTTAGTAAGCGGGGGGGCCGGAGAGACCCAGTACTTC.

This clone appeared a single time. The V call is TRBV5-4, the J call TRBJ1-4; TRBD1 is a possible D gene (6 bases). The V end was cut by 4 bases, the J end by 8 bases, with 15 bases between. Germline lookup yields CDR1 SGHNT and CDR2 YYREEE (reference sequence). The CDR3 runs to 14 residues. CDR3: CASSLGGRQEKLFF. In DNA, the CDR3 is TGTGCCAGCAGCCTAGGGGGTCGTCAAGAAAAACTGTTTTTT. The variable domain in full, completed from reference TRBV5-4 and TRBJ1-4, reads ETGVTQSPTHLIKTRGQQVTLRCSSQSGHNTVSWYQQALGQGPQFIFQYYREEENGRGNFPPRFSGLQFPNYSSELNVNALELDDSALYLCASSLGGRQEKLFFGSGTQLSVL.

The chain joins TRBV7-2 to TRBJ2-1; 7 nucleotides agree with TRBD1. The V gene end was trimmed by 5 bases and the J gene end by 2 bases; junction bases not matched to a gene: 9. Germline V gene lookup returns CDR1 SGHTA and CDR2 FQGNSA. CDR3 length: 16 residues. CDR3 DNA sequence: TGTGCCAGCAGCCCCAGGGACAGAGAAGCCTACAATGAGCAGTTCTTC. Its protein is CASSPRDREAYNEQFF.

Comment on this clone: Other DNA sequences in this sample translate to the same CDR3. The chain uses TRBV5-1 and TRBJ2-3; weak D call: TRBD1 (6 bases). CDR3 length: 16 residues. The ends were cut back, 0 bases at V and 0 bases at J, with 11 bases in the middle. Germline-derived CDR1 and CDR2 are SGHRS and YFSETQ. CDR3 DNA sequence: TGCGCCAGCAGCTTGGGGACAGAACCAAGCACAGATACGCAGTATTTT. Amino acids: CASSLGTEPSTDTQYF. The entire variable domain, with the rest obtained from reference TRBV5-1 and TRBJ2-3, is as follows: KAGVTQTPRYLIKTRGQQVTLSCSPISGHRSVSWYQQTPGQGLQFLFEYFSETQRNKGNFPGRFSGRQFSNSRSEMNVSTLELGDSALYLCASSLGTEPSTDTQYFGPGTRLTVL.

The chain has TRBV28 and TRBJ1-6; 7 bases map to TRBD1. V was clipped by 3 bases and J by 7 bases; unmatched bases: 15. CDR3 length: 18 residues. CDR1 and CDR2 (germline): MDHEN, SYDVKM. DNA for the CDR3: TGTGCCAGCAGTTTTGAGTTTTCTTGGGGACAGAAAAATTCACCCCTCCACTTT. Translated: CASSFEFSWGQKNSPLHF.

This clone has a handful of counts. The chain has TRBV2 and TRBJ1-1; D might be TRBD1 (5 bases). The CDR3 length is 14 residues. The germline V gene encodes CDR1 SNHLY and CDR2 FYNNEI. Trimming removed 7 bases from V and 0 bases from J, with 12 bases in between. The CDR3 loop reads CASTATGLNTEAFF. CDR3 sequence (DNA): TGTGCCAGCACCGCTACAGGCTTGAACACTGAAGCTTTCTTT. The variable domain in full, with the rest retrieved from reference TRBV2 and TRBJ1-1, is EPEVTQTPSHQVTQMGQEVILRCVPISNHLYFYWYRQILGQKVEFLVSFYNNEISEKSEIFDDQFSVERPDGSNFTLKIRSTKLEDSAMYFCASTATGLNTEAFFGQGTRLTVV.

The V gene is TRBV19, the J gene TRBJ1-5, with D possibly matching TRBD1 (5 bases). Germline CDR1 is LNHDA and CDR2 is SQIVND (reference sequence). The CDR3 has 15 residues. Trimming removed 5 bases from V and 4 bases from J, with 15 bases in between. In DNA, the CDR3 is TGTGCCAGTAGTCTAGGGACGGGGGAGAATCAGCCCCAGCATTTT. Residues: CASSLGTGENQPQHF.

This chain connects TRBV5-1 to TRBJ2-3; no reliable D call. The CDR3 has 14 residues. Looked up from germline, CDR1 is SGHRS and CDR2 is YFSETQ. Trimming left V 5 bases short and J 2 bases short, with 12 bases between. The CDR3 coding sequence is TGCGCCAGCAGAGGAGATTCAAACACAGATACGCAGTATTTT. This translates into CASRGDSNTDTQYF.

This clone was counted a single time. The gene calls are TRBV3-1 (or the pseudogene TRBV3-2) and TRBJ2-3; 11 bases line up with TRBD2. Germline CDR1 LGHDT, CDR2 YNNKEL (reference sequence). This CDR3 contains 14 residues. The junction had 8 bases not matched to a gene; V was cut back by 4 bases and J by 11 bases. Here the CDR3 DNA reads TGTGCCAGCAGCCCCTTTAGCGGGGGGGCTAAGCAGTATTTT. Amino acids: CASSPFSGGAKQYF.

This clone was observed once. The rearrangement uses TRBV15 and TRBJ2-3; TRBD2 matches at 7 bases. The CDR3 is 14 amino acids. Germline CDR1 reads LNHNV; CDR2 reads YYDKDF (reference sequence). The V gene end was trimmed by 1 base and the J gene end by 6 bases; junction bases not matched to a gene: 4. The CDR3 sequence is CATSRATSVDTQYF. DNA for the CDR3: TGTGCCACCAGCAGAGCTACTAGCGTGGATACGCAGTATTTT. Full variable domain (outside the CDR3, taken from reference TRBV15 and TRBJ2-3): DAMVIQNPRYQVTQFGKPVTLSCSQTLNHNVMYWYQQKSSQAPKLLFHYYDKDFNNEADTPDNFQSRRPNTSFCFLDIRSPGLGDTAMYLCATSRATSVDTQYFGPGTRLTVL.

This clone was counted a few times. V usage is TRBV6-1 and J usage is TRBJ1-2, with unresolved D. V dropped 0 bases and J dropped 4 bases, with 12 bases sitting between them. This CDR3 spans 15 amino acids. Germline assignment: CDR1 MNHNS and CDR2 SASEGT. The CDR3 region has the DNA TGTGCCAGCAGTGAAGCGGCTACAGCCTTCTATGGCTACACCTTC. Protein product: CASSEAATAFYGYTF.

The J gene is TRBJ2-3, the V gene TRBV6-2 or TRBV6-3; D is possibly TRBD1 (6 bases). Trimming took 2 bases from V and 4 from J, leaving 10 bases between them. Germline V gene lookup returns CDR1 MNHEY and CDR2 SVGEGT. The CDR3 extends over 14 amino acids. The CDR3 nucleotides are TGTGCCAGCAGTTACCAGGGGTCCCCAGATACGCAGTATTTT. The encoded protein is CASSYQGSPDTQYF.